Each of the 9 T cell receptor beta chains below was sequenced from the same sample in a study of blood T cell repertoires in COVID-19. Some clones are missing from TCRdb's copy, which holds only in-frame ones; the method was immunoSEQ multiplex PCR. This table holds about 210,000 clones, approximately 85% found once. Sequenced material: peripheral blood. These receptors all come from a man aged 45-65 years with COVID-19, enrolled during active disease.

This clone was detected once. CDR3: CASRQRGETQYF. DNA for the CDR3: TGTGCCAGCAGACAACGGGGGGAGACCCAGTACTTC. The chain carries TRBV11-1 and TRBJ2-5; D possibly corresponds to TRBD2 (6 bases). The germline gives CDR1 SGHAT, CDR2 FQDESV (reference sequence). V lost 6 bases to trimming and J lost 5 bases, with 10 bases between them. This CDR3 spans 12 amino acids.

The genes are TRBV5-5 and TRBJ1-3; possibly TRBD1 for D (5 bases). Germline lookup yields CDR1 SGHKS and CDR2 YYEKEE (reference sequence). The length of the CDR3 is 15 residues. The V end lost 2 bases, the J end lost 4 bases, and 13 bases lay between the germline ends. CDR3 in DNA: TGTGCCAGCAGCTTTTCCGCAGGGTCCGGAAACACCATATATTTT. The encoded protein is CASSFSAGSGNTIYF.

This chain uses TRBV2 with TRBJ2-5; 8 bases line up with TRBD2. V lost 7 bases and J lost 4; bases outside the gene matches: 14. CDR1 and CDR2 (germline): SNHLY, FYNNEI. This CDR3 region has 16 residues. The CDR3, as DNA: TGTGCCAGCATTGCGTCCCTGTCGGGGGGGCGAGAGACCCAGTACTTC. It codes for CASIASLSGGRETQYF.

The chain recombines TRBV2 with TRBJ2-5, with a weak D call TRBD2 (7 bases). This CDR3 region has 15 residues. The germline V gene has CDR1 SNHLY and CDR2 FYNNEI. Deletions cut 2 bases from V and 5 bases from J, with 15 bases between. Written as DNA, the CDR3 is TGTGCCAGCAGTGAATCCGGGGGGCGAGCGGAGACCCAGTACTTC. This codes for CASSESGGRAETQYF. The full variable domain, its missing parts supplied by reference TRBV2 and TRBJ2-5, is EPEVTQTPSHQVTQMGQEVILRCVPISNHLYFYWYRQILGQKVEFLVSFYNNEISEKSEIFDDQFSVERPDGSNFTLKIRSTKLEDSAMYFCASSESGGRAETQYFGPGTRLLVL.

This chain links TRBV27 with TRBJ1-1; D remains ambiguous. The V and J ends lost 0 bases and 4 bases respectively, with 9 bases between them. CDR3 length equals 14 residues. Germline V gives CDR1 MNHEY, CDR2 SMNVEV (reference sequence). CDR3 protein: CASSLSEMSTEAFF. CDR3 DNA: TGTGCCAGCAGTTTATCTGAAATGAGCACTGAAGCTTTCTTT.

This clone was recorded once. The CDR3 sequence is CASSIRRGRNEKLFF. The CDR3 DNA is TGTGCCAGCAGTATCCGCAGGGGGCGTAATGAAAAACTGTTTTTT. This chain links TRBV2 with TRBJ1-4, with TRBD1 identical over 8 bases. This CDR3 contains 15 residues. Trimming cost V 5 bases and J 4 bases; bases outside gene matches: 6. CDR1 is SNHLY, CDR2 FYNNEI, per germline.

The DNA of the CDR3 is TGTGCCAGTATGAAGACTAGCTACAATGAGCAGTTCTTC. It yields the protein CASMKTSYNEQFF. The chain has TRBV19 and TRBJ2-1, with D possibly being TRBD2 (6 bases). Trimming left V 7 bases short and J 3 bases short, with 10 bases between. The CDR3 covers 13 residues. Germline CDR1 reads LNHDA; CDR2 reads SQIVND (reference sequence).

The rearrangement joins TRBV19 to TRBJ1-4; 7 bases are shared with TRBD1. Unmatched junction bases numbered 7, after V lost 9 bases and J lost 0 bases. Germline V gives CDR1 LNHDA, CDR2 SQIVND (reference sequence). This CDR3 spans 15 amino acids. The CDR3 loop reads CASADRPATNEKLFF. CDR3 sequence (DNA): TGTGCCAGCGCGGACAGGCCTGCAACTAATGAAAAACTGTTTTTT.

This clone was observed a few times. The rearrangement joins TRBV9 to TRBJ2-2, with 10 bases lining up with TRBD2. Germline V gives CDR1 SGDLS, CDR2 YYNGEE. After removal of 1 base from V and 3 bases from J, the junction contained 0 bases not matched to a gene. The CDR3 is 15 residues long. The CDR3 protein is CASSVSGGDTGELFF. As DNA, the CDR3 is TGTGCCAGCAGCGTAAGCGGGGGGGACACCGGGGAGCTGTTTTTT.